Below, one T cell receptor beta chain is given with its context. Its target is unknown. TCRdb used MiXCR to reprocess the 5' RACE reads, holding one entry per CDR3 protein. The sample includes 120,000 or so distinct CDR3 sequences, approximately 8.4% of them seen just once. The data stem from a study of T cells after yellow fever vaccination. Study as a whole: Preparation of the low-cell-number fractions used SMART-Seq v4 Ultra Low Input.

Broader study findings: Reappearing after the booster were most of the clones from primary vaccination (96% CD4, 75% to 90% CD8).

Per germline, CDR1 SGHVS and CDR2 FQNEAQ. V shed 7 bases and J 11 bases; nucleotides not matched to a gene: 10. CDR3 length: 14 amino acids. V gene TRBV7-8 combines with J gene TRBJ1-6, with TRBD1 matching over 8 bases. The sequencing used CD8+ T cells sorted from PBMCs, collected on the day of the yellow fever booster vaccination. The receptor was derived from a man younger than 35 who received the YFV17D yellow fever vaccine. The CDR3 DNA reads TGTGCCAGCACCTTGGGACAGGCACCTCCACCCCTCCACTTT. It specifies CASTLGQAPPPLHF.